A single T cell receptor beta chain is shown here with its context. Its specific antigen is unknown. Base-call qualities are not available, and no considerably larger clone is one nucleotide away. This record belongs to a study of long-term antiretroviral therapy in people with HIV (dated by TCRdb to between 2020 and 2023). The study in broad terms: The earliest samples were collected about a decade before the 2015 WHO recommendation for immediate ART, when ART was typically delayed until CD4 counts fell. A retrospective serial study tested whether changes in peripheral blood TRB repertoire composition and diversity were associated with ART initiation and durable HIV suppression. From 30 to 35 adults with confirmed HIV infection, the cohort provided 150 to 200 cryopreserved PBMC samples, gathered serially across a mean of about six years (range 1-12). Of the roughly 30 participants with HIV, approximately twelve were female. No cross-contamination during QIAcube processing was seen in test extractions of a monoclonal T-cell line run alongside 33 polyclonal samples. General study outcomes and caveats: Starting ART was linked to a significant rise in TRB diversity, yet even with long-term ART the diversity remained significantly lower than in transplant donor controls. Because pre-ART samples had limited cell numbers, unsorted PBMC were profiled rather than sorted CD4+ and CD8+ T cells. Since PBMC availability was limited, sequencing covered only the TCR beta chain, with no alpha chain pairing. Inferences about post-ART repertoire changes were limited because no data were available on ART adherence, viral resistance or therapy changes. The samples span the years 2004 to 2017, and the ART regimens used may be less effective than current regimens. At every time point, the repertoire was dominated by expanded TRB clones first identified before ART initiation, although this dominance fluctuated and, in many PLHIV, declined after ART. HIV repertoires had narrower CDR3 length ranges than controls, and the network structure suggested an antigen-experienced repertoire that shifted only slightly toward naive after ART.

The CDR3 runs 13 amino acids, cysteine and phenylalanine included. Just the 39-base CDR3 DNA is kept, in frame starting at base 1. The germline V gene sets CDR1 to SQVTM and CDR2 to ANQGSEA. V gives up 1 base and J gives up 4 bases, and the segment between their germline ends measures 8 bases. Inclusion was restricted to participants for whom at least one PBMC sample before ART initiation and at least two post-ART samples were available. All participants with HIV were treated in the United States of America. Before DNA extraction, cryopreserved samples containing about 0.9-10 million PBMC were thawed and washed. At the time of the earliest PBMC sample, participants with HIV were aged between roughly 23 and 60 years. PBMC samples from each participant spanned 1-4 timepoints before ART initiation and 2-8 timepoints after ART initiation, with a median of 7 samples. Serial HIV viral load, CD4+ T-cell count, ART history and demographic data were obtained for every participant. Genomic DNA was extracted from unsorted PBMC with a Qiagen kit on a QIAcube, processed in batches of 12 samples.

The immunoSEQ hsTCRB v3.0 assay was used at survey level resolution for TRB variable region sequencing. TRB sequencing targeted a depth of about 35,000-50,000 T-cell genomes per sample. TRB libraries were pooled and sequenced on an Illumina MiSeq using a v3 150-cycle kit. The original pipeline was this. Analysis of repertoires was carried out in R inside a reproducible Nextflow workflow spanning QC, data transformation and analysis. LymphoSeq2, an R package for exploring AIRR-Seq data, was used to implement custom analyses. Four samples that produced fewer than 5000 total TRB sequences were removed, so about 200 HIV repertoires were analyzed. Among the approximately 190 retained HIV repertoires, some 60 were collected before ART initiation and approximately 130 after ART initiation. Repertoires were downsampled to 5000 TRB nucleotide sequences, and summary statistics were averaged over 100 downsampling iterations. The analysis kept only TRB sequences whose CDR3 regions were at least seven amino acids long. Diversity was measured with a Shannon entropy-derived clonality score and the Gini coefficient. In repertoire networks, the top 5000 CDR3 amino acid sequences were linked whenever an edit distance of one separated two sequences. GLIPH2 predicted antigen specificity groups and MHC restriction for TRB CDR3 amino acid sequences. To flag known CMV, EBV, HIV or tissue antigen associations, CDR3 amino acid sequences were matched against VDJdb and McPAS-TCR. Pre-ART, post-ART and control groups were compared with Wilcoxon signed-rank tests and Holm-Bonferroni correction. TCRdb obtained this table from immuneACCESS and retained in-frame rearrangements with V and J assigned. These tables miss some clones; where compared with another copy, unresolved V genes account for less than half of the shortfall, and the remainder is unexplained. The V and J calls and the clone size are those of that table, but D and trimming were determined from the DNA. The sample table shows tens of thousands of clones, and 85% are seen once. The top ten clones comprise 9% to 15% of the sample.

The receptor was derived from a man between 35 and 55 years old with HIV. Material: unsorted PBMCs, obtained 1.6 years after starting antiretroviral therapy. This chain is built from TRBV29-1 and TRBJ1-3; the D gene cannot be resolved reliably. In nucleotide form, the sequence is TGCAGCGTTGAAGTTATGGAAGGAAACACCATATATTTT. This yields the protein CSVEVMEGNTIYF.